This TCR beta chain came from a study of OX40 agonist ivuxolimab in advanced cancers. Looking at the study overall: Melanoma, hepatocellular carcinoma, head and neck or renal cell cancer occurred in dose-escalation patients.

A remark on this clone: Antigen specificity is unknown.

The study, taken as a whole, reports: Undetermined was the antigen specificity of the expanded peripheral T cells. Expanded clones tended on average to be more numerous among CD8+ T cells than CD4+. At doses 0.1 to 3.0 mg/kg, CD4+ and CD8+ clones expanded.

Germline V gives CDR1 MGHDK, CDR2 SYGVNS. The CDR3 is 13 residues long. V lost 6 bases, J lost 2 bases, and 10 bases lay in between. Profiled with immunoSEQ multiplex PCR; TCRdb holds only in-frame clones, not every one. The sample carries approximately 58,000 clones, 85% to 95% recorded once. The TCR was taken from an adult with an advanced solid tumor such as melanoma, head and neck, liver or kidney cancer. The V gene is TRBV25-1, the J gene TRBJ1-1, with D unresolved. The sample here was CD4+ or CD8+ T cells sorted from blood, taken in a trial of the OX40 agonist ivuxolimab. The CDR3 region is CASRTGGNTEAFF. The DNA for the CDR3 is TGTGCCAGCAGGACCGGAGGTAACACTGAAGCTTTCTTT.